Presented here are 13 T cell receptor beta chains from one specimen sequenced in a study of T cell responses to AZD1222 COVID-19 vaccine. Sequencing used immunoSEQ multiplex PCR; TCRdb keeps in-frame clones, though not all of them. The repertoire consists of under 110,000 clones, with about nine tenths occurring once and the leading ten covering 6.5% to 10%. The sequencing used peripheral blood, collected 28 days after the second AZD1222 dose. The receptor set was obtained from an adult who received the AZD1222 COVID-19 vaccine.

The chain joins TRBV7-2 to TRBJ1-6, with TRBD1 matching 7 bases. The V and J ends lost 3 bases and 4 bases, in that order; junction bases with no gene match: 3. The CDR3 totals 15 residues. CDR1 is SGHTA, CDR2 FQGNSA, per germline. CDR3 sequence reads: CASSFETGYNSPLHF. The CDR3 DNA follows: TGTGCCAGCAGCTTTGAGACAGGGTATAATTCACCCCTCCACTTT.

In this sample, this clone turned up once. The same CDR3 can be traced to other DNA sequences in this sample. This sequence joins TRBV12-3 or TRBV12-4 and TRBJ1-4, with D unresolved. The CDR3 consists of 13 residues. V was pared by 3 bases and J by 8 bases, with 10 bases between. The CDR3 is CASSLTVGEKLFF. DNA for the CDR3: TGTGCCAGCAGTTTGACCGTGGGAGAAAAACTGTTTTTT.

The chain carries TRBV28 and TRBJ1-2; 7 bases fit TRBD1. From germline, CDR1 is MDHEN and CDR2 SYDVKM. V lost 3 bases and J lost 5; bases outside the gene matches: 6. This CDR3 contains 14 residues. The CDR3 DNA reads as TGTGCCAGCAGTTTTCCCCCAGGGGGTTATGGCTACACCTTC. Its protein product is CASSFPPGGYGYTF.

The rearrangement uses TRBV7-3 and TRBJ2-1; a possible D gene is TRBD1 (5 bases). V lost 1 base and J 8 bases, leaving 18 bases between the germline ends. This CDR3 is built from 16 residues. Germline CDR1 reads SGHTA; CDR2 reads FQGTGA. The CDR3 region has the DNA TGTGCCAGCAGCTTAATAGGGGAAGCCGCTGGCTATGAGCAGTTCTTC. Encoded protein: CASSLIGEAAGYEQFF. The variable domain in full, with the rest retrieved from reference TRBV7-3 and TRBJ2-1, is GAGVSQTPSNKVTEKGKYVELRCDPISGHTALYWYRQSLGQGPEFLIYFQGTGAADDSGLPNDRFFAVRPEGSVSTLKIQRTERGDSAVYLCASSLIGEAAGYEQFFGPGTRLTVL.

The chain carries TRBV2 and TRBJ2-4; a possible D gene is TRBD1 (6 bases). The germline V and J ends were trimmed by 10 bases and 4 bases, with 14 bases remaining between them. This CDR3 is built from 13 residues. Germline assignment: CDR1 SNHLY and CDR2 FYNNEI. CDR3 DNA sequence: TGTGCCACCCATACAGGGACAAAAAACATTCAGTACTTC. Amino acid sequence: CATHTGTKNIQYF.

This sequence joins TRBV5-8 and TRBJ1-5, with a possible D match to TRBD1 (5 bases). V lost 1 base, J lost 6 bases, and 14 bases lay in between. Germline CDR1 SGHTS, CDR2 YDEGEE. The CDR3 has 15 amino acids. The CDR3 loop is CASSLWGGAGQPQHF. Written as DNA, the CDR3 is TGTGCCAGCAGCTTGTGGGGTGGGGCGGGTCAGCCCCAGCATTTT.

Only one count was recorded for this clone. This chain connects TRBV25-1 to TRBJ1-4; D is unclear. V was trimmed by 7 bases and J by 7 bases, leaving 16 bases between them. The length of the CDR3 is 14 residues. CDR1 and CDR2 (germline): MGHDK, SYGVNS. The CDR3 nucleotides read TGTGCCAGCACCCCCGGTTGGGGTGGTGAAAAACTGTTTTTT. It codes for CASTPGWGGEKLFF. Filled out from reference TRBV25-1 and TRBJ1-4, the complete variable domain reads EADIYQTPRYLVIGTGKKITLECSQTMGHDKMYWYQQDPGMELHLIHYSYGVNSTEKGDLSSESTVSRIRTEHFPLTLESARPSHTSQYLCASTPGWGGEKLFFGSGTQLSVL.

J is TRBJ1-4 and V is TRBV6-1, with D maybe TRBD1 (5 bases). There are 16 residues in the CDR3. Per the germline V gene, CDR1 is MNHNS and CDR2 is SASEGT. Deletions cut 5 bases from V and 0 bases from J, with 13 bases between. The CDR3 region is CASSQGHHATNEKLFF. CDR3 DNA sequence: TGTGCCAGCAGTCAAGGACATCATGCAACTAATGAAAAACTGTTTTTT.

The chain employs TRBV7-2 and TRBJ2-7; no clear D gene. The CDR3 spans 15 residues. The germline CDR1 and CDR2 sequences are SGHTA and FQGNSA. V lost 5 bases, J lost 1 base, and 15 bases lay in between. The CDR3 spells CASSSLGFKSYEQYF. CDR3 DNA sequence: TGTGCCAGCAGCAGCTTAGGGTTCAAATCCTACGAGCAGTACTTC. Filled out from reference TRBV7-2 and TRBJ2-7, the complete variable domain reads GAGVSQSPSNKVTEKGKDVELRCDPISGHTALYWYRQSLGQGLEFLIYFQGNSAPDKSGLPSDRFSAERTGGSVSTLTIQRTQQEDSAVYLCASSSLGFKSYEQYFGPGTRLTVT.

V is TRBV27 and J is TRBJ1-2; D unclear. This CDR3 is built from 12 residues. With 8 bases removed from V and 3 bases from J, the gap between germline ends came to 10 bases. Germline CDR1 and CDR2: MNHEY and SMNVEV (reference sequence). This chain's CDR3 is CASGSSYYGYTF. Written as DNA, the CDR3 is TGTGCCAGCGGATCGTCCTACTATGGCTACACCTTC.

V and J are TRBV7-3 and TRBJ1-1; D is possibly TRBD1 (6 bases). The CDR3 has 15 amino acids. Germline V gene sequence: CDR1 SGHTA, CDR2 FQGTGA. Trimming took off 5 bases at V and 5 bases at J, with 18 bases between the two ends. The CDR3 spells CASSPSSGAWTEAFF. The CDR3, as DNA: TGTGCCAGCAGCCCCTCTTCGGGGGCTTGGACTGAAGCTTTCTTT.

The chain combines TRBV6-6 with TRBJ1-5; a weak D match, TRBD1 (6 bases). Germline V gene lookup returns CDR1 MNHNY and CDR2 SVGAGI (reference sequence). The CDR3 has 15 residues. V lost 6 bases and J lost 0, with 12 bases in between. The DNA of the CDR3 is TGTGCCAGCAGCAGGGACAAGGGTAGCAATCAGCCCCAGCATTTT. Amino acid sequence: CASSRDKGSNQPQHF.

The chain has TRBV7-3 and TRBJ2-7; D tentatively reads TRBD1 or TRBD2 (5 bases each). Germline values: CDR1 SGHTA, CDR2 FQGTGA. The ends were cut back, 2 bases at V and 3 bases at J, with 11 bases in the middle. This CDR3 contains 14 residues. CDR3 amino acids: CASSLSGADYEQYF. The CDR3 DNA reads TGTGCCAGCAGCTTATCCGGGGCGGACTACGAGCAGTACTTC.